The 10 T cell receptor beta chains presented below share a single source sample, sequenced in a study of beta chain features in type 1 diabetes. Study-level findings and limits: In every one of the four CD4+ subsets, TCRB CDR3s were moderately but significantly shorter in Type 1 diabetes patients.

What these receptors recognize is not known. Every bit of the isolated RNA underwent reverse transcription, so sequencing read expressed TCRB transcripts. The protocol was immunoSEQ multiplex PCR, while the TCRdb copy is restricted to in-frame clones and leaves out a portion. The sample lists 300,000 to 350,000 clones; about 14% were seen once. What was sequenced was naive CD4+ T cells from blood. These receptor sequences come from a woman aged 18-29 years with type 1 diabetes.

CDR3 loop: CASSYLGTSGHNEQFF. DNA for the CDR3: TGTGCCAGCAGTTACTTAGGGACTAGCGGCCACAATGAGCAGTTCTTC. The chain couples TRBV6-5 to TRBJ2-1; 11 bases line up with TRBD2. Germline-derived CDR1 and CDR2 are MNHEY and SVGAGI. CDR3 length: 16 amino acids. The ends lost 1 base at V and 5 bases at J; junction bases unmatched: 4.

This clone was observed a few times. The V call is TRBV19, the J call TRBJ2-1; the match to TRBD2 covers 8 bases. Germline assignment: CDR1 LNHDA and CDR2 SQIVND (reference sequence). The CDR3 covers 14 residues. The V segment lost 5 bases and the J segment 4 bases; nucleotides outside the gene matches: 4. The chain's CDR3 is CASSVLAAYNEQFF. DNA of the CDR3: TGTGCCAGTAGTGTACTAGCGGCATACAATGAGCAGTTCTTC. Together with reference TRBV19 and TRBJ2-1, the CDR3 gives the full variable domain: DGGITQSPKYLFRKEGQNVTLSCEQNLNHDAMYWYRQDPGQGLRLIYYSQIVNDFQKGDIAEGYSVSREKKESFPLTVTSAQKNPTAFYLCASSVLAAYNEQFFGPGTRLTVL.

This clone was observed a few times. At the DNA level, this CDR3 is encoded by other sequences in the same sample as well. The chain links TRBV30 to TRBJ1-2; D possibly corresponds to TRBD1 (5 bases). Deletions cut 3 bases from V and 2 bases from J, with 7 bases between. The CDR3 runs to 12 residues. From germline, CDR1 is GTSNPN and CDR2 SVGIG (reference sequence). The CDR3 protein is CAWRGGNYGYTF. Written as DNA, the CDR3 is TGTGCCTGGAGGGGGGGGAACTATGGCTACACCTTC.

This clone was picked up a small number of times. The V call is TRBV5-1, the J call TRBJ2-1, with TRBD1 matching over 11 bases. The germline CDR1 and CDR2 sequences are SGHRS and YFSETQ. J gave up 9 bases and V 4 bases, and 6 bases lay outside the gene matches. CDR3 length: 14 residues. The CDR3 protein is CASSLGQGAGEQFF. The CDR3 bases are TGCGCCAGCAGCCTAGGACAGGGGGCGGGTGAGCAGTTCTTC.

This chain's CDR3 is CASSGTGGVQPQHF. The CDR3 DNA follows: TGTGCCAGCAGTGGGACAGGGGGCGTACAGCCCCAGCATTTT. This chain uses TRBV2 with TRBJ1-5; TRBD1 agrees at 11 bases. J lost 7 bases, V lost 4 bases, and 3 bases had no gene match. The CDR3 has 14 amino acids. Germline-derived CDR1 and CDR2 are SNHLY and FYNNEI.

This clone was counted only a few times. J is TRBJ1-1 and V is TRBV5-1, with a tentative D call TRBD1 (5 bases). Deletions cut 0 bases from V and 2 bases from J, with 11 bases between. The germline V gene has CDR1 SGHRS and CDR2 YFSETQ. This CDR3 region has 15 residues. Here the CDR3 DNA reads TGCGCCAGCAGCTTGGTGGGGGGATCCAACACTGAAGCTTTCTTT. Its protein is CASSLVGGSNTEAFF. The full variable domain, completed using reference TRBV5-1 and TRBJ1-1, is KAGVTQTPRYLIKTRGQQVTLSCSPISGHRSVSWYQQTPGQGLQFLFEYFSETQRNKGNFPGRFSGRQFSNSRSEMNVSTLELGDSALYLCASSLVGGSNTEAFFGQGTRLTVV.

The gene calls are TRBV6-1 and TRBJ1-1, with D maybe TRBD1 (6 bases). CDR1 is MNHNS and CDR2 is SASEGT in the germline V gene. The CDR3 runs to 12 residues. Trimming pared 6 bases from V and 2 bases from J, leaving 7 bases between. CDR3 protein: CASRGANTEAFF. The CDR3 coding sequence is TGTGCCAGCAGGGGGGCTAACACTGAAGCTTTCTTT.

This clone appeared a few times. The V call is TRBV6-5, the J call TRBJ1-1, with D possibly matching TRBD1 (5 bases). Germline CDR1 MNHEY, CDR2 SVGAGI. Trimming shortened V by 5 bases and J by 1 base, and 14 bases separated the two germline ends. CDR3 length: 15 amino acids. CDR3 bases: TGTGCCAGCAGTCCGGGGGGACGGCAGAACACTGAAGCTTTCTTT. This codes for CASSPGGRQNTEAFF.

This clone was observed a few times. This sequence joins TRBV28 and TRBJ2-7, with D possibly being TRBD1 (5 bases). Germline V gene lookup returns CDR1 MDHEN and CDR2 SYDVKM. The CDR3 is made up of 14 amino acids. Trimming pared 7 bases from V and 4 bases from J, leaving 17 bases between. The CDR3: CASTSRGLPYEQYF. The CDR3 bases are TGTGCCAGCACCTCTAGGGGATTGCCGTACGAGCAGTACTTC.

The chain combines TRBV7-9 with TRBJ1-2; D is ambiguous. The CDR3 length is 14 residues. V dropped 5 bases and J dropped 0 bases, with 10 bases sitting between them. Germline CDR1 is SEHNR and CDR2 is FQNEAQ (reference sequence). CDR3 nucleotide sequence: TGTGCCAGCAGCCCCCTAGGTACTAACTATGGCTACACCTTC. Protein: CASSPLGTNYGYTF.